The subject of this entry is one T cell receptor beta chain. This entry belongs to a study of blood T cell repertoires in COVID-19. The wider study: Samples of COVID-19 (acute and convalescent) were obtained from the United States, Italy and Spain. Sources were T cells, B-cell-depleted T cells, or PBMCs; the material itself was cDNA or gDNA.

Authors' processing steps: Estimation of nucleated cell counts was performed using reference gene primer amplification. Data came from immunoSEQ multiplex PCR; TCRdb stores just in-frame clones and leaves some out. That table furnishes V, J and clone size, whereas the DNA furnished D and trimming. Of 470,000 or so clones listed, around 89% are singletons. There are 14 residues in the CDR3. CDR1 and CDR2 (germline): SGHTA, FQGTGA. The ends were cut back, 5 bases at V and 0 bases at J, with 10 bases in the middle. The gene calls are TRBV7-3 and TRBJ1-1; D is ambiguous. The receptor's source is a woman aged 25 to 45 with acute or convalescent COVID-19. The sample comprised peripheral blood. The CDR3 sequence is CASSQSGMNTEAFF. The CDR3 bases are TGTGCCAGCAGCCAGTCGGGGATGAACACTGAAGCTTTCTTT.